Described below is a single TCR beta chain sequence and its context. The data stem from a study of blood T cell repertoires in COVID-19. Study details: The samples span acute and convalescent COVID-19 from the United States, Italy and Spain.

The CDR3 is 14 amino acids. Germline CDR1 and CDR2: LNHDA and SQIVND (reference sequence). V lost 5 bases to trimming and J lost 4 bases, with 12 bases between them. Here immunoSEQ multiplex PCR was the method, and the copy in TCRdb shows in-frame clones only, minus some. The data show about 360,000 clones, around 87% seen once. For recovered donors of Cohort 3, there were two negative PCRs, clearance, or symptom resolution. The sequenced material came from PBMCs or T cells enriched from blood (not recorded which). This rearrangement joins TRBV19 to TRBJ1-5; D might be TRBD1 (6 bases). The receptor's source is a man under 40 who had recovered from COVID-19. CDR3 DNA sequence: TGTGCCAGTAGTGTCCAGGGGACAAATCAGCCCCAGCATTTT. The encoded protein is CASSVQGTNQPQHF.